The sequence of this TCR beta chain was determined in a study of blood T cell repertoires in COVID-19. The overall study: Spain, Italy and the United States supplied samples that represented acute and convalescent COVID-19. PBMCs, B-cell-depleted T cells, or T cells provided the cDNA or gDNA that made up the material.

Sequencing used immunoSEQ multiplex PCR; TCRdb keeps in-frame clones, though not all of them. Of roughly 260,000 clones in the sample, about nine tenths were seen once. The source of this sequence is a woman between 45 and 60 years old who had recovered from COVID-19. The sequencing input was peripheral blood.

The CDR3 is CASSPPFSTGTEADTQYF. The CDR3 DNA reads TGTGCCAGCAGTCCACCTTTTTCCACCGGGACAGAAGCAGATACGCAGTATTTT. The genes are TRBV25-1 and TRBJ2-3; TRBD1 matches 7 bases. CDR1 is MGHDK, CDR2 SYGVNS, per germline. V trimming: 5 bases; J trimming: 4 bases; junction bases outside the gene matches: 18. The CDR3 spans 18 residues. Together with reference TRBV25-1 and TRBJ2-3, the CDR3 gives the full variable domain: EADIYQTPRYLVIGTGKKITLECSQTMGHDKMYWYQQDPGMELHLIHYSYGVNSTEKGDLSSESTVSRIRTEHFPLTLESARPSHTSQYLCASSPPFSTGTEADTQYFGPGTRLTVL.